This T cell receptor (beta chain) appears in the sequencing data of a study of blood T cell repertoires in COVID-19. The wider study: Sources were T cells, B-cell-depleted T cells, or PBMCs; the material itself was cDNA or gDNA.

Source study methods: The authors estimated nucleated cell counts from reference gene primer amplification. The table came from immunoSEQ multiplex PCR; TCRdb's copy has only in-frame clones and leaves some out. That table furnishes V, J and clone size, whereas the DNA furnished D and trimming. The table shows tens of thousands of clones, with 65% to 90% occurring only once. Germline-derived CDR1 and CDR2 are SGHTA and FQGNSA. V dropped 3 bases and J dropped 0 bases, with 15 bases sitting between them. CDR3 length: 17 residues. This TCR was sampled from a man aged 80 or over with active COVID-19. The chain links TRBV7-2 to TRBJ1-3; tentative D call: TRBD1 (6 bases). Sequencing input: peripheral blood. The CDR3 here is CASSFILGQISGNTIYF. In nucleotides, the CDR3 is TGTGCCAGCAGCTTTATCCTAGGACAGATCTCTGGAAACACCATATATTTT.